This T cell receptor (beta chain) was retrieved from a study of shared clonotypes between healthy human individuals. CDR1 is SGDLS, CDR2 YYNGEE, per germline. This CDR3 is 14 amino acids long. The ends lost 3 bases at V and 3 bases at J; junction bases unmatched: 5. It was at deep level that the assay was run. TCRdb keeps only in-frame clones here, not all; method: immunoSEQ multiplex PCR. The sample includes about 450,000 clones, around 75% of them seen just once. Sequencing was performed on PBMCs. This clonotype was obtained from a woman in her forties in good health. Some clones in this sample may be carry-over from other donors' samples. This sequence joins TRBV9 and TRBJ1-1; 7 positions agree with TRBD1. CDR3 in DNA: TGTGCCAGCAGCGCAAGGGACAGCTACACTGAAGCTTTCTTT. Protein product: CASSARDSYTEAFF.